Each of the 13 T cell receptor beta chains below was sequenced from the same sample in a study of T cell responses to AZD1222 COVID-19 vaccine. Produced via immunoSEQ multiplex PCR; TCRdb's table is partial and in-frame only. The sample records approximately 28,000 clones, about 90% being singletons. Sequencing used peripheral blood, obtained 28 days after the second AZD1222 dose. The receptor source for this set is an adult who received the AZD1222 COVID-19 vaccine.

J is TRBJ1-2 and V is TRBV7-2; D is possibly TRBD1 (5 bases). The CDR3 runs 15 residues. Trimming took off 3 bases at V and 8 bases at J, with 19 bases between the two ends. From germline, CDR1 is SGHTA and CDR2 FQGNSA. The CDR3: CASSFQTRDPVGYTF. The DNA of the CDR3 is TGTGCCAGCAGCTTTCAAACCCGGGACCCGGTAGGCTACACCTTC.

The rearrangement links TRBV12-3 or TRBV12-4 to TRBJ1-1; 10 bases agree with TRBD1. The V gene end was trimmed by 6 bases and the J gene end by 10 bases; junction bases not matched to a gene: 2. CDR3 length: 11 residues. CDR3 loop: CASSDRGRAFF. DNA for the CDR3: TGTGCCAGCAGCGACAGGGGGCGAGCTTTCTTT.

The J gene is TRBJ2-7, the V gene TRBV6-6; D ambiguous. Germline V gene sequence: CDR1 MNHNY, CDR2 SVGAGI (reference sequence). The ends were cut back, 7 bases at V and 2 bases at J, with 15 bases in the middle. The CDR3 has 14 residues. In DNA form, the CDR3 reads TGTGCCAGCACCCCGACGGCGCTTACCTACGAGCAGTACTTC. Residues: CASTPTALTYEQYF.

This chain connects TRBV10-3 to TRBJ2-6; D is undetermined. Germline-derived CDR1 and CDR2 are ENHRY and SYGVKD. The CDR3 is 13 residues long. The V gene lost 2 bases and the J gene lost 9 bases, with 8 bases spanning the gap. The CDR3 bases are TGTGCCATCAGTGAGACGACGGGCAACGTCCTGACTTTC. Its translation: CAISETTGNVLTF.

The chain joins TRBV19 to TRBJ1-2; D possibly corresponds to TRBD1 (5 bases). CDR1 and CDR2 (germline): LNHDA, SQIVND (reference sequence). The CDR3 covers 13 residues. The V and J ends lost 5 bases and 4 bases respectively, with 11 bases between them. CDR3 coding DNA: TGTGCCAGTAGTCCCAGGGCCGGCTATGGCTACACCTTC. It codes for CASSPRAGYGYTF.

This rearrangement joins TRBV7-8 to TRBJ2-1, with 14 bases matching TRBD2. CDR3 length: 23 amino acids. V was clipped by 5 bases and J by 2 bases; unmatched bases: 23. Germline lookup yields CDR1 SGHVS and CDR2 FQNEAQ. CDR3 loop: CASSHGFRSPGTSGSGAYNEQFF. CDR3 DNA: TGTGCCAGCAGCCACGGTTTCAGGTCGCCAGGGACTAGCGGGAGTGGCGCCTACAATGAGCAGTTCTTC.

This clone was picked up one time. V and J are TRBV9 and TRBJ1-3, with D perhaps matching TRBD1 (5 bases). V was clipped by 4 bases and J by 3 bases, with 11 bases between them. Per the germline V gene, CDR1 is SGDLS and CDR2 is YYNGEE. This CDR3 comprises 14 residues. The CDR3 DNA sequence: TGTGCCAGCAGCACCAGGGAGATTGGAAACACCATATATTTT. Its protein is CASSTREIGNTIYF.

The rearrangement links TRBV18 to TRBJ1-1, with D unclear. The V and J ends lost 0 bases and 1 base respectively, with 9 bases between them. This CDR3 contains 15 residues. Per the germline V gene, CDR1 is KGHSH and CDR2 is LQKENI. CDR3 amino acids: CASSPPSDRNTEAFF. DNA of the CDR3: TGTGCCAGCTCACCACCGAGCGATAGGAACACTGAAGCTTTCTTT.

The genes are TRBV19 and TRBJ1-5; D uncertain. Germline V gives CDR1 LNHDA, CDR2 SQIVND (reference sequence). The CDR3 length is 15 residues. Trimming stripped 8 bases from V and 5 bases from J, with 19 bases between. CDR3 region: CASPVISVRDQPQHF. Here the CDR3 DNA reads TGTGCCAGTCCCGTAATATCGGTCCGGGATCAGCCCCAGCATTTT.

CDR3: CASSQVFSSNEKLFF. CDR3 coding DNA: TGCGCCAGCAGCCAAGTCTTTTCCTCTAATGAAAAACTGTTTTTT. This rearrangement joins TRBV4-3 to TRBJ1-4; D gene ambiguous. Trimming removed 1 base from V and 3 bases from J, with 9 bases in between. The CDR3 sequence is 15 residues long. Germline V gene sequence: CDR1 LGHNA, CDR2 YSLEER.

The chain uses TRBV15 and TRBJ2-3; 14 bases match TRBD2. CDR1 LNHNV and CDR2 YYDKDF come from the germline V gene (reference sequence). J was trimmed by 2 bases and V by 5 bases; bases with no gene match: 9. The length of the CDR3 is 18 residues. The DNA for the CDR3 is TGTGCCACCAGCCCGGGACTAGCGGGAGTAGTTTTCACAGATACGCAGTATTTT. Protein product: CATSPGLAGVVFTDTQYF.

The rearrangement joins TRBV5-1 to TRBJ2-3; 10 positions match TRBD2. Germline assignment: CDR1 SGHRS and CDR2 YFSETQ. Unmatched junction bases numbered 3, after V lost 0 bases and J lost 2 bases. The CDR3 covers 16 residues. In nucleotides, the CDR3 is TGCGCCAGCAGCTTGGTCACTAGCGGGGCCACAGATACGCAGTATTTT. This codes for CASSLVTSGATDTQYF.

J is TRBJ1-1 and V is TRBV7-2; no definite D call. CDR3 size: 14 residues. The germline V and J ends were trimmed by 5 bases and 1 base, with 11 bases remaining between them. Germline V lookup: CDR1 SGHTA, CDR2 FQGNSA. The CDR3 is CASSLKHKNTEAFF. The CDR3 DNA reads TGTGCCAGCAGCCTCAAGCACAAGAACACTGAAGCTTTCTTT.